Listed here are 8 T cell receptor beta chains from one sample, sequenced in a study of blood T cell repertoires in COVID-19. This table comes from immunoSEQ multiplex PCR, and its TCRdb copy is limited to in-frame clones, with some not included. The data hold over 300,000 clones, with around 88% observed a single time. Input material: peripheral blood. All receptors derive from a woman between 45 and 60 years old with acute or convalescent COVID-19.

The chain uses TRBV27 and TRBJ2-3, with 12 bases aligning to TRBD1. This CDR3 has 18 residues. With V trimmed by 3 bases and J by 1 base, 8 bases remained unmatched. Germline CDR1 MNHEY, CDR2 SMNVEV (reference sequence). The CDR3 DNA reads as TGTGCCAGCAGTTTTAGGCGCCGGGACAGGGGGCGCACAGATACGCAGTATTTT. Translation gives CASSFRRRDRGRTDTQYF.

The V gene is TRBV30, the J gene TRBJ1-1; D is possibly TRBD1 (5 bases). The CDR3 length is 15 residues. V was trimmed by 4 bases and J by 3 bases, leaving 18 bases between them. In germline, CDR1 is GTSNPN, CDR2 SVGIG (reference sequence). This chain's CDR3 is CAWTPLEGMDTEAFF. In nucleotides, the CDR3 is TGTGCCTGGACACCCCTGGAGGGGATGGACACTGAAGCTTTCTTT.

The chain is built from TRBV27 and TRBJ1-1; D remains unclear. V lost 3 bases and J 4 bases, leaving 15 bases between the germline ends. This CDR3 is built from 15 residues. CDR1 and CDR2 (germline): MNHEY, SMNVEV (reference sequence). The CDR3 loop reads CASSFTSRLSTEAFF. As DNA, the CDR3 is TGTGCCAGCAGTTTCACCTCGCGTCTTTCCACTGAAGCTTTCTTT.

The genes are TRBV5-6 and TRBJ1-4; TRBD1 agrees at 7 bases. The CDR3 has 16 residues. CDR1 is SGHDT and CDR2 is YYEEEE in the germline V gene. V was clipped by 3 bases and J by 8 bases; unmatched bases: 13. The chain's CDR3 is CASSSEIGTVGEKLFF. In DNA, the CDR3 is TGTGCCAGCAGCTCTGAAATTGGGACAGTGGGGGAAAAACTGTTTTTT. The variable domain in full, completed from reference TRBV5-6 and TRBJ1-4, reads DAGVTQSPTHLIKTRGQQVTLRCSPKSGHDTVSWYQQALGQGPQFIFQYYEEEERQRGNFPDRFSGHQFPNYSSELNVNALLLGDSALYLCASSSEIGTVGEKLFFGSGTQLSVL.

V and J are TRBV20-1 and TRBJ2-7, with a possible D match to TRBD1 (6 bases). The CDR3 runs to 11 residues. Germline V gene lookup returns CDR1 DFQATT and CDR2 SNEGSKA (reference sequence). Trimming cost V 5 bases and J 5 bases, with 10 bases left between them. Here the CDR3 DNA reads TGCAGTGCTGCACAGGGTAACGAGCAGTACTTC. Translating it yields CSAAQGNEQYF.

This sequence joins TRBV19 and TRBJ2-7; TRBD1 might be the D (6 bases). V was shortened by 8 bases and J by 3 bases, with 11 bases between the two germline ends. From germline, CDR1 is LNHDA and CDR2 SQIVND (reference sequence). This CDR3 spans 12 amino acids. CDR3 residues: CASGQQGYEQYF. CDR3 nucleotides: TGTGCCAGTGGGCAACAGGGCTACGAGCAGTACTTC.

CDR3 bases: TGTGCCAGCAGCTTTCACTGGTCCACCACTGAAGCTTTCTTT. This encodes CASSFHWSTTEAFF. The chain combines TRBV7-2 with TRBJ1-1, with D uncertain. Germline V CDR1 and CDR2: SGHTA, FQGNSA. CDR3 length equals 14 residues. The V end lost 3 bases, the J end lost 4 bases, and 12 bases lay between the germline ends.

This chain connects TRBV9 to TRBJ2-2, with TRBD2 identical over 7 bases. Germline V lookup: CDR1 SGDLS, CDR2 YYNGEE. Germline trimming cut 0 bases from V and 3 bases from J; bases unmatched to any gene: 2. CDR3 length: 15 residues. The CDR3 DNA reads TGTGCCAGCAGCGTAGACGGGAGGTACACCGGGGAGCTGTTTTTT. Residues: CASSVDGRYTGELFF.